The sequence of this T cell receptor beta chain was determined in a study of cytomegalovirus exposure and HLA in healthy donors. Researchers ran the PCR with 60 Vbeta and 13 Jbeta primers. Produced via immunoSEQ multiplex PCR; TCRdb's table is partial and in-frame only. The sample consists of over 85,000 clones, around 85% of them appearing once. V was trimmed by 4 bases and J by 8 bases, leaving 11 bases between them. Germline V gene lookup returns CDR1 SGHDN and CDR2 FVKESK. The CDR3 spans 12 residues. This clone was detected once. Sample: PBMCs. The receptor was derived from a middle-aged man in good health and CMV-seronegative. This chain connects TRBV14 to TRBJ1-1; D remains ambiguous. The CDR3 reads CASSPREVEAFF. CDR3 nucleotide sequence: TGTGCCAGCAGCCCGCGGGAGGTAGAAGCTTTCTTT. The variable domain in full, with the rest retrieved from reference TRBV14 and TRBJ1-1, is EAGVTQFPSHSVIEKGQTVTLRCDPISGHDNLYWYRRVMGKEIKFLLHFVKESKQDESGMPNNRFLAERTGGTYSTLKVQPAELEDSGVYFCASSPREVEAFFGQGTRLTVV.